The rows below give T cell receptor beta chains drawn from one sample of a study of spatial heterogeneity in lung cancer. MiXCR was run by TCRdb on the 5' RACE reads, yielding one entry per CDR3 protein. Of 13,000 to 15,000 distinct CDR3 sequences listed, over 9% are singletons. Material: PBMCs, obtained at surgery. The receptors were sampled from a male donor with early-stage non-small cell lung cancer. CDR3s include the opening cysteine and the closing phenylalanine or tryptophan. D genes are given only for firm matches. For some rows the clone size is stated as once, few or many, or as a class when expanded; others skip it.

>TRBJ2-7|few|-|TRBV6-1
CASSETAYEQYF
TGTGCCAGCAGTGAAACGGCCTACGAGCAGTACTTC
>TRBJ1-1|many|-|TRBV24-1
CATQRGTDYTEAFF
TGTGCCACCCAGCGTGGGACTGACTACACTGAAGCTTTCTTT
>TRBJ1-5|many|-|TRBV7-3
CASSITGTGPQHF
TGTGCCAGCAGCATTACTGGGACTGGGCCCCAGCATTTT
>TRBJ2-4|-|-|TRBV6-2/TRBV6-3
CASTESGAKNIQYF
TGTGCCAGCACCGAGTCGGGGGCCAAAAACATTCAGTACTTC
>TRBJ1-2|many|-|TRBV20-1
CSARETVNGYTF
TGCAGTGCTAGAGAAACAGTCAATGGCTACACCTTC
>TRBJ2-7|many|TRBD1|TRBV12-3/TRBV12-4
CASSGTGDYEQYF
TGTGCCAGCAGTGGGACAGGGGACTACGAGCAGTACTTC
>TRBJ2-7|-|-|TRBV27
CASSLLGGVRYEQCF
TGTGCCAGCAGTTTACTCGGGGGAGTTCGGTACGAGCAGTGCTTC
>TRBJ2-1|medium-sized|TRBD2|TRBV20-1
CSARDYRTSGSGEQFF
TGCAGTGCTAGAGATTATAGGACTAGCGGGAGCGGTGAGCAGTTCTTC
>TRBJ2-3|few|TRBD1|TRBV7-9
CASSPWTGGKDTDTQYF
TGTGCCAGCAGCCCTTGGACAGGGGGCAAAGACACAGATACGCAGTATTTT
>TRBJ2-5|-|TRBD2|TRBV7-6
CASSMTSRETQYF
TGTGCCAGCAGCATGACTAGCCGAGAGACCCAGTACTTC
>TRBJ1-5|many|-|TRBV20-1
CSASVTGGTPLQPQHF
TGCAGTGCTAGCGTGACTGGGGGGACGCCATTGCAGCCCCAGCATTTT
>TRBJ2-1|many|TRBD1|TRBV5-5
CASSSSGTGANEQFF
TGTGCCAGCAGCTCCTCCGGGACAGGGGCCAATGAGCAGTTCTTC
>TRBJ2-7|many|-|TRBV7-9
CASSSTGYEQYF
TGTGCCAGCAGCTCTACGGGCTACGAGCAGTACTTC
>TRBJ1-2|medium-sized|-|TRBV29-1
CSVGGLGYGYTF
TGCAGCGTTGGGGGGCTCGGCTATGGCTACACCTTC
>TRBJ1-2|many|TRBD1|TRBV7-9
CASSYGTGQGYTF
TGTGCCAGCAGCTACGGGACAGGGCAGGGCTACACCTTC
>TRBJ2-1|once|TRBD2|TRBV28
CASSPRLAGGDEQFF
TGTGCCAGCAGTCCTAGACTAGCGGGAGGCGATGAGCAGTTCTTC
>TRBJ1-5|many|-|TRBV6-5
CASSIQIWRTQPQHF
TGTGCCAGCAGCATACAAATTTGGAGGACCCAGCCCCAGCATTTT
>TRBJ1-2|many|-|TRBV19
CASSIRGDGSYGYTF
TGTGCCAGTAGTATCCGTGGCGACGGATCCTATGGCTACACCTTC
>TRBJ2-3|many|TRBD2|TRBV24-1
CATARGGPMADTQYF
TGTGCCACCGCCCGGGGGGGGCCGATGGCAGATACGCAGTATTTT
>TRBJ2-5|few|-|TRBV6-2/TRBV6-3
CASRQLRWETQYF
TGTGCCAGCAGGCAACTTCGATGGGAGACCCAGTACTTC
>TRBJ2-5|many|-|TRBV11-2
CASSRASRGETQYF
TGTGCCAGCAGCCGGGCGTCTCGAGGGGAGACCCAGTACTTC
>TRBJ2-6|many|-|TRBV28
CASSPIPTSPQANVLTF
TGTGCCAGCAGTCCCATTCCTACTTCCCCCCAGGCCAACGTCCTGACTTTC
>TRBJ2-5|medium-sized|TRBD2|TRBV7-8
CASSYPRTSGSKETQYF
TGTGCCAGCAGCTATCCGCGGACTAGCGGGAGCAAAGAGACCCAGTACTTC
>TRBJ2-3|-|-|TRBV7-2
CASSLGPGVADTQYF
TGTGCCAGCAGCTTAGGGCCGGGAGTAGCAGATACGCAGTATTTT
>TRBJ1-1|few|-|TRBV7-2
CASSLTIITEAFF
TGTGCCAGCAGCTTAACAATTATCACTGAAGCTTTCTTT
>TRBJ2-1|many|TRBD1|TRBV28
CAIAGGVYNEQFF
TGTGCCATCGCAGGGGGCGTTTACAATGAGCAGTTCTTC
>TRBJ1-2|-|-|TRBV24-1
CATSDESFGGYTF
TGTGCCACCAGTGATGAGAGTTTTGGTGGCTACACCTTC
>TRBJ1-5|few|-|TRBV12-5
CASGLSPLEGRTQPQHF
TGTGCTAGTGGTTTGTCACCCTTGGAGGGGCGGACTCAGCCCCAGCATTTT